The clone carrying this T cell receptor beta chain was recorded once. Antigen unknown. This sample is drawn from a study of cytomegalovirus exposure and HLA in healthy donors. Turning to the study itself: When fewer than 400 donors were genotyped, 81% of them were found to fall in the Caucasian-associated ancestry cluster.

Regarding the study as a whole: In an earlier analysis, about 87% or about 30%: the productive usage of most TCR beta V segments.

The germline V gene encodes CDR1 MNHNS and CDR2 SASEGT. V was pared by 6 bases and J by 1 base, with 12 bases between. The CDR3 is 15 amino acids. PCR used 60 Vbeta primers and 13 Jbeta primers. Generated by immunoSEQ multiplex PCR, the TCRdb table keeps only in-frame clones and is missing some. Of around 200,000 clones in the sample, 75% to 90% were seen once. The receptor was derived from a woman under 40 in good health and CMV-seronegative. The chain couples TRBV6-1 to TRBJ2-2, with D possibly matching TRBD1 (6 bases). Sequencing was performed on PBMCs. This chain's CDR3 is CASRATDRNTGELFF. DNA for the CDR3: TGTGCCAGCAGGGCGACGGACAGGAACACCGGGGAGCTGTTTTTT.